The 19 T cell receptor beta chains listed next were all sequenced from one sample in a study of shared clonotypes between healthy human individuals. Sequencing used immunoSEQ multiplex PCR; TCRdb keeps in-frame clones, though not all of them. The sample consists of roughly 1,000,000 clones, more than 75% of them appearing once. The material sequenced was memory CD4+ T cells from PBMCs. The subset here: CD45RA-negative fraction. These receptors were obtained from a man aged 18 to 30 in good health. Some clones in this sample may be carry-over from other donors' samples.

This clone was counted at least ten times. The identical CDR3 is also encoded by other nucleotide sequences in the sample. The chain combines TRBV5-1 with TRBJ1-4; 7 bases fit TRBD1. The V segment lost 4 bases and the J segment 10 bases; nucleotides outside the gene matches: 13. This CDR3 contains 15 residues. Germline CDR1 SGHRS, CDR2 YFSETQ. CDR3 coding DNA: TGCGCCAGCAGCCTATCGACAGGGACGGTTGCAAAACTGTTTTTT. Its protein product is CASSLSTGTVAKLFF.

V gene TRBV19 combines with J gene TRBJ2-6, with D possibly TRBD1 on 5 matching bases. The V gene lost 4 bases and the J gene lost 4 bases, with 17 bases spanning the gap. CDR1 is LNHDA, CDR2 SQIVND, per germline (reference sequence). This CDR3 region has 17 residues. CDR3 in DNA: TGTGCCAGTAGTACGCATGCAGGGTATTCGGGGGCCAACGTCCTGACTTTC. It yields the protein CASSTHAGYSGANVLTF. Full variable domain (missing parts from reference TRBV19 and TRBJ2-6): DGGITQSPKYLFRKEGQNVTLSCEQNLNHDAMYWYRQDPGQGLRLIYYSQIVNDFQKGDIAEGYSVSREKKESFPLTVTSAQKNPTAFYLCASSTHAGYSGANVLTFGAGSRLTVL.

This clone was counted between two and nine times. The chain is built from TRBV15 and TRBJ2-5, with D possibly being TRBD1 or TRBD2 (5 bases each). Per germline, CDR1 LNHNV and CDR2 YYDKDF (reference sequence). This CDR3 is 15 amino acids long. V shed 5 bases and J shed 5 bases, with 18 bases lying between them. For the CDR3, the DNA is TGTGCCACCAGCGGGGGATTCGGCGGCTTGGAGACCCAGTACTTC. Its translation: CATSGGFGGLETQYF. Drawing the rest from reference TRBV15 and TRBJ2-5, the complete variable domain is DAMVIQNPRYQVTQFGKPVTLSCSQTLNHNVMYWYQQKSSQAPKLLFHYYDKDFNNEADTPDNFQSRRPNTSFCFLDIRSPGLGDTAMYLCATSGGFGGLETQYFGPGTRLLVL.

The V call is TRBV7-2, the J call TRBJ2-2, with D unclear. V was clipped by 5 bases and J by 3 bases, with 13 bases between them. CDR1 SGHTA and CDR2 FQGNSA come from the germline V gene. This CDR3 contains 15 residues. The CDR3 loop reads CASSPRMHYTGELFF. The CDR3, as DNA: TGTGCCAGCAGCCCCCGGATGCATTACACCGGGGAGCTGTTTTTT.

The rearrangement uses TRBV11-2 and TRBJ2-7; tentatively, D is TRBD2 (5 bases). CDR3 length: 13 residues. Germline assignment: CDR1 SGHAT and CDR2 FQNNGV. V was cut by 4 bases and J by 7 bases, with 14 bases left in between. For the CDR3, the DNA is TGTGCCAGCAGCTCTGGACTGGCGAGAGAGCAGTACTTC. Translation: CASSSGLAREQYF.

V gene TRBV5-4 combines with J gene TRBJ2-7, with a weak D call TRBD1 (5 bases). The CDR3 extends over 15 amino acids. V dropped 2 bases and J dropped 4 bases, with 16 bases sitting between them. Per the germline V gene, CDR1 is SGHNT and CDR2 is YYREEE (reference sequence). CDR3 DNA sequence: TGTGCCAGCAGCTTCCGTGCAACAGGTCTTTACGAGCAGTACTTC. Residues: CASSFRATGLYEQYF.

CDR3 loop: CASSPQGQTNTEAFF. The CDR3 nucleotides read TGTGCCAGCTCACCACAAGGACAGACGAACACTGAAGCTTTCTTT. V usage is TRBV18 and J usage is TRBJ1-1, with D maybe TRBD1 (6 bases). CDR1 and CDR2 from the germline V gene are KGHSH and LQKENI. V was clipped by 1 base and J by 1 base, with 10 bases between them. The CDR3 runs to 15 residues.

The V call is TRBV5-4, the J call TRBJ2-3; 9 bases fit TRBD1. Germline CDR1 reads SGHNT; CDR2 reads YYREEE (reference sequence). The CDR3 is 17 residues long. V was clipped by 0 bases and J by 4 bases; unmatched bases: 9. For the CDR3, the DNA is TGTGCCAGCAGCTTGGCCCCGGGACAGGGTTTGGCAGATACGCAGTATTTT. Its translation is CASSLAPGQGLADTQYF.

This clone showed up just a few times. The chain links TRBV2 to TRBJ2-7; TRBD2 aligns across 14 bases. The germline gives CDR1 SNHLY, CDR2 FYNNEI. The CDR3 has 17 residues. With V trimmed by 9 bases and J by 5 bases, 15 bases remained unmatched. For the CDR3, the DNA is TGTGCCAGTCCAAAGGGTACAGGACTAGCGGGAGGCCACGAGCAGTACTTC. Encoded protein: CASPKGTGLAGGHEQYF.

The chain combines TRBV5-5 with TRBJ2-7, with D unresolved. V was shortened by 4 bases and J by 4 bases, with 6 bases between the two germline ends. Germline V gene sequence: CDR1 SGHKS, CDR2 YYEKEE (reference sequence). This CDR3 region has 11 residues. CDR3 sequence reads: CASSGRYEQYF. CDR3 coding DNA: TGTGCCAGCAGCGGGCGTTACGAGCAGTACTTC.

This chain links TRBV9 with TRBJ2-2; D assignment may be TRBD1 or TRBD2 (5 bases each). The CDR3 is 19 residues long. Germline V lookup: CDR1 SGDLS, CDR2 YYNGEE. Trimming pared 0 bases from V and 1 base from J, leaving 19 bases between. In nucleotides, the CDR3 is TGTGCCAGCAGCGTAGGACGGGGCGCCGGGCAGCGGAACACCGGGGAGCTGTTTTTT. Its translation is CASSVGRGAGQRNTGELFF.

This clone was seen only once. In DNA form, the CDR3 reads TGTGCCAGTAGTACCCGAAGACAGGGTCATACCTCTGAAGCTTTCTTT. Translated: CASSTRRQGHTSEAFF. The chain combines TRBV19 with TRBJ1-1, with TRBD1 matching 7 bases. Germline trimming cut 4 bases from V and 6 bases from J; bases unmatched to any gene: 14. CDR1 and CDR2 (germline): LNHDA, SQIVND (reference sequence). The CDR3 is made up of 16 amino acids.

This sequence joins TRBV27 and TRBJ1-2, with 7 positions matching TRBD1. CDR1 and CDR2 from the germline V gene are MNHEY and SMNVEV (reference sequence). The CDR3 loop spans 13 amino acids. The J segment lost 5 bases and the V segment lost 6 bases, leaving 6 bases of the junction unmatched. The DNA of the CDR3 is TGTGCCAGCAGACCCGACAGGGATTATGGCTACACCTTC. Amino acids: CASRPDRDYGYTF.

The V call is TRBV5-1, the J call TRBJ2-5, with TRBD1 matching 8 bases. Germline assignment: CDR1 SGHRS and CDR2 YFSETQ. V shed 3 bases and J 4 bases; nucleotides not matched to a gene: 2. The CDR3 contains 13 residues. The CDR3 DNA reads TGCGCCAGCAGCTCGGGACAGGCAGAGACCCAGTACTTC. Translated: CASSSGQAETQYF.

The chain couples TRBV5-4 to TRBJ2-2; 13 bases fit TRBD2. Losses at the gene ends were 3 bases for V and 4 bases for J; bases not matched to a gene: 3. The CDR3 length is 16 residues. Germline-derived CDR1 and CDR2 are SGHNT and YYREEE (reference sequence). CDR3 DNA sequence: TGTGCCAGCAGCTCTGGGACTAGCGGGACCACCGGGGAGCTGTTTTTT. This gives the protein CASSSGTSGTTGELFF.

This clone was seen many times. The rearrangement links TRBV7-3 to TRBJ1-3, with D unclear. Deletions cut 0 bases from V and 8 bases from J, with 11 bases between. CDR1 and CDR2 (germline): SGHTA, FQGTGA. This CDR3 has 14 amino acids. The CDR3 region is CASSLTGNGDTIYF. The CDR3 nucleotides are TGTGCCAGCAGCTTAACGGGGAACGGCGACACCATATATTTT.

In DNA, the CDR3 is TGCGCCAGCAGCTTGCTTGGGACTAGCGGGTTTGGGCAGTACTTC. Protein sequence: CASSLLGTSGFGQYF. The chain uses TRBV5-1 and TRBJ2-7; 12 bases fit TRBD2. The CDR3 has 15 residues. The V gene's germline CDR1 is SGHRS and CDR2 YFSETQ. J was trimmed by 9 bases and V by 1 base; bases with no gene match: 8. Together with reference TRBV5-1 and TRBJ2-7, the CDR3 gives the full variable domain: KAGVTQTPRYLIKTRGQQVTLSCSPISGHRSVSWYQQTPGQGLQFLFEYFSETQRNKGNFPGRFSGRQFSNSRSEMNVSTLELGDSALYLCASSLLGTSGFGQYFGPGTRLTVT.

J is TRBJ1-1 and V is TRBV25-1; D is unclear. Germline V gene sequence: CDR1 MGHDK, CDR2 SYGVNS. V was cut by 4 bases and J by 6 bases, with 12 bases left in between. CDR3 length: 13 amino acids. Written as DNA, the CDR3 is TGTGCCAGCAGTGGAACGAGACGGGCTGAAGCTTTCTTT. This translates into CASSGTRRAEAFF.

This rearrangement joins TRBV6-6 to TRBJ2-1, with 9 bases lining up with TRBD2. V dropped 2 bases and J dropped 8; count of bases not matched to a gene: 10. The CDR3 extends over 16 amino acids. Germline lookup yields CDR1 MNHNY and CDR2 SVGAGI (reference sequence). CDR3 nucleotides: TGTGCCAGCAGTTACCGCGGACTAGCGAAGACCGATGAGCAGTTCTTC. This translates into CASSYRGLAKTDEQFF.